This T cell receptor (beta chain) was documented in a study of blood T cell repertoires in COVID-19. Per the original methods: Reference gene primer amplification gave estimated nucleated cell counts. The repertoire was sequenced with immunoSEQ multiplex PCR; TCRdb's copy has only in-frame clones and lacks some. V, J and clone size reflect that table, while D and trimming were determined from the DNA. The sample gives about 170,000 clones, approximately 83% of which show up once; under 2.5% is in the top ten. The junction had 15 bases not matched to a gene; V was cut back by 1 base and J by 2 bases. The CDR3 runs to 19 residues. Germline values: CDR1 LNHDA, CDR2 SQIVND (reference sequence).

The chain links TRBV19 to TRBJ2-3; TRBD2 matches 7 bases. The material sequenced was peripheral blood. The sequence was collected from a woman of 80 years or more with acute or convalescent COVID-19. CDR3 amino acids: CASSIGAGRGGLPTDTQYF. Here the CDR3 DNA reads TGTGCCAGTAGTATAGGAGCGGGGAGGGGCGGACTCCCCACAGATACGCAGTATTTT. Full variable domain (outside the CDR3, taken from reference TRBV19 and TRBJ2-3): DGGITQSPKYLFRKEGQNVTLSCEQNLNHDAMYWYRQDPGQGLRLIYYSQIVNDFQKGDIAEGYSVSREKKESFPLTVTSAQKNPTAFYLCASSIGAGRGGLPTDTQYFGPGTRLTVL.